This entry concerns a single T cell receptor beta chain. What it binds is unknown. These data come from a study of Ad26.COV2.S vaccination and SARS-CoV-2 variants. Study overall: This donor came from the COV1001 trial of Ad26.COV2.S. Study-level findings and limits: Using TCR breadth and depth analyses may have led to underestimated total T cell responses. Vaccinees displayed broader spike-specific TCR repertoires than placebo recipients. Spike-specific responses of CD8+ and CD4+ T cells were reported to display substantial breadth after vaccination.

The repertoire was sequenced with immunoSEQ multiplex PCR; TCRdb's copy has only in-frame clones and lacks some. The sample carries around 450,000 clones, roughly 89% recorded once. Treatment defined: around 19 received Ad26.COV2.S at low or high dose, single or two shots; roughly 5 received placebo; per-sample allocation not given. The investigators took samples on day 63 after the first vaccine or placebo injection. CDR1 is MNHEY and CDR2 is SVGAGI in the germline V gene. Trimming removed 0 bases from V and 4 bases from J, with 9 bases in between. The CDR3 is made up of 14 amino acids. The receptor was derived from a person aged 18-65 years who received the Ad26.COV2.S COVID-19 vaccine or a placebo. The sample was peripheral blood, taken in a trial of Ad26.COV2.S vaccine versus placebo. This chain links TRBV6-5 with TRBJ2-5, with D unresolved. The CDR3 region has the DNA TGTGCCAGCAGTTACTCGATCCCAGGAGAGACCCAGTACTTC. Protein product: CASSYSIPGETQYF.